Many counts were recorded for the clone carrying this TCR beta chain. Its cognate antigen is unknown. CDR1 and CDR2 from the germline V gene are ENHRY and SYGVKD. There are 16 residues in the CDR3. V lost 0 bases and J lost 0; bases outside the gene matches: 2. These data are taken from a study of blood T cells in healthy people across ages. Combining a sample-barcoded 5' primer with a J-beta primer mix, a second PCR ran for about 6 to 12 cycles. TCRdb passed the 5' RACE reads through MiXCR, listing each CDR3 protein once. The data hold about 1.5 million distinct CDR3 sequences, with 35% to 45% observed a single time. General study findings and limits: The study found more naive CD4+ cells and higher diversity in long-lived than aged donors.

The source is a woman aged 18-29 years in good health. Sample: blood. The V call is TRBV10-3, the J call TRBJ1-1; 9 bases agree with TRBD1. CDR3: CAISESTGGMNTEAFF. The DNA for the CDR3 is TGTGCCATCAGTGAGTCCACAGGGGGCATGAACACTGAAGCTTTCTTT.